Listed here is a single T cell receptor beta chain. The data derive from a study of blood T cell repertoires in COVID-19. Looking at the study overall: Samples taken during acute and convalescent COVID-19 were collected in the United States, Italy and Spain. T cells, B-cell-depleted T cells, or PBMCs provided the cDNA or gDNA that served as material.

Measured with immunoSEQ multiplex PCR; TCRdb has only the in-frame clones, and not every one. The sample contains 200,000 to 250,000 clones, 75% to 90% of which appear only once. CDR3 length: 15 residues. V dropped 6 bases and J dropped 6 bases, with 18 bases sitting between them. Per germline, CDR1 SGHTA and CDR2 FQGNSA. The gene calls are TRBV7-2 and TRBJ1-5; D is perhaps TRBD1 (5 bases). This TCR was recovered from a woman between 65 and 79 years old with active or convalescent COVID-19. Sequencing was carried out using peripheral blood. The CDR3 reads CASSSGGVGSQPQHF. CDR3 nucleotide sequence: TGTGCCAGCAGTTCCGGAGGGGTGGGGAGTCAGCCCCAGCATTTT.